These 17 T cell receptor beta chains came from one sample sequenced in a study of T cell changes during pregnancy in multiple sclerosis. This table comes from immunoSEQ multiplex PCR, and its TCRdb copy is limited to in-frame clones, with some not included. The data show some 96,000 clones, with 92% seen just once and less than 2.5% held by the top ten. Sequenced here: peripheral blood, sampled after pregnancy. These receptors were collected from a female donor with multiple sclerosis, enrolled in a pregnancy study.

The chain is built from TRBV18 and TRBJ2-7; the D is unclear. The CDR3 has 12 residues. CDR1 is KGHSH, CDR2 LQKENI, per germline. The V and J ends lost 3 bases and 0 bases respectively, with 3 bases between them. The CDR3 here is CASSPFSYEQYF. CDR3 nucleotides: TGTGCCAGCTCACCCTTCTCCTACGAGCAGTACTTC.

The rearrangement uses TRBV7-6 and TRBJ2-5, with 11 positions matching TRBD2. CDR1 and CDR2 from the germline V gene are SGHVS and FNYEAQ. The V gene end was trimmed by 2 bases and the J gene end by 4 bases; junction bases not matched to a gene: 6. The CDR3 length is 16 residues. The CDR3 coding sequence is TGTGCCAGCAGCTTATTTAGCGGGGGGGCCCGAGAGACCCAGTACTTC. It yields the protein CASSLFSGGARETQYF.

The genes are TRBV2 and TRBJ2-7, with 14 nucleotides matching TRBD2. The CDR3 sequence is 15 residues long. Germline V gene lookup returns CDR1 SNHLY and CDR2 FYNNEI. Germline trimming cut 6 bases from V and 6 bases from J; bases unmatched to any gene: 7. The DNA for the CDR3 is TGTGCCAGCAGCGATTCGGGACTAGCGGGAGTCGAGCAGTACTTC. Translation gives CASSDSGLAGVEQYF.

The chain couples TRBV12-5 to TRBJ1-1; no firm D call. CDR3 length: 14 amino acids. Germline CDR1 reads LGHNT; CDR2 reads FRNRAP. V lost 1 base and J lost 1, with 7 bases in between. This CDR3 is CASGLELPNTEAFF. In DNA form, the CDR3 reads TGTGCTAGTGGTTTGGAACTCCCGAACACTGAAGCTTTCTTT.

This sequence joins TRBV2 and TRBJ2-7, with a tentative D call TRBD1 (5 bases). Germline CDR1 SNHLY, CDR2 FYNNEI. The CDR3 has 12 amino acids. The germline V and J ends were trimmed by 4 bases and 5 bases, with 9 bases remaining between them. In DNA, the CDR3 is TGTGCCAGCAGTGTCAGGGAAGACGAGCAGTACTTC. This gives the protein CASSVREDEQYF. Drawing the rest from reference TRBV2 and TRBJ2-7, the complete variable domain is EPEVTQTPSHQVTQMGQEVILRCVPISNHLYFYWYRQILGQKVEFLVSFYNNEISEKSEIFDDQFSVERPDGSNFTLKIRSTKLEDSAMYFCASSVREDEQYFGPGTRLTVT.

The CDR3 sequence: CASSSFALTSGARDTQYF. CDR3 DNA: TGTGCCAGCAGCTCGTTCGCCCTGACTAGCGGGGCAAGAGATACGCAGTATTTT. This chain links TRBV7-3 with TRBJ2-3; 11 bases agree with TRBD2. The junction had 14 bases not matched to a gene; V was cut back by 4 bases and J by 5 bases. CDR3 length: 18 amino acids. Looked up from germline, CDR1 is SGHTA and CDR2 is FQGTGA.

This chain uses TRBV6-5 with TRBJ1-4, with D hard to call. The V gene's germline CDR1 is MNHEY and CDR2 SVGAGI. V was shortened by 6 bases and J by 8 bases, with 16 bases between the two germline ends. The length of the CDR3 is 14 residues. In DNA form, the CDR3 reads TGTGCCAGCAGACGAGGCGGAGGACGGGAAAAACTGTTTTTT. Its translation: CASRRGGGREKLFF.

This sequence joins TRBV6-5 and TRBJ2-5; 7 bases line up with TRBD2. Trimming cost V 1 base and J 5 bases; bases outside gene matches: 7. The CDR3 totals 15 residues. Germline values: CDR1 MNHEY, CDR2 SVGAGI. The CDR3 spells CASSYFKRGRETQYF. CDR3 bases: TGTGCCAGCAGTTACTTCAAGCGGGGCCGGGAGACCCAGTACTTC.

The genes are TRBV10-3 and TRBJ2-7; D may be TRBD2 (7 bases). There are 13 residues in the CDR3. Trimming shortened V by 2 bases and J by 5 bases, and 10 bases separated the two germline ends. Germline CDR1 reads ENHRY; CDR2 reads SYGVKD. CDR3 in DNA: TGTGCCATCAGTGAGCCGGGGGGCGACGAGCAGTACTTC. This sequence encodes CAISEPGGDEQYF.

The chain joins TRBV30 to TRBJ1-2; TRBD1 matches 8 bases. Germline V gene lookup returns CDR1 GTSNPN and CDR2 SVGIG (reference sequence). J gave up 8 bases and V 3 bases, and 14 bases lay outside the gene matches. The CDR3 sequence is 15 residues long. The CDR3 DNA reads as TGTGCCTGGAGCGCCGGGACAGGTCTTACGAGGGGCTACACCTTC. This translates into CAWSAGTGLTRGYTF.

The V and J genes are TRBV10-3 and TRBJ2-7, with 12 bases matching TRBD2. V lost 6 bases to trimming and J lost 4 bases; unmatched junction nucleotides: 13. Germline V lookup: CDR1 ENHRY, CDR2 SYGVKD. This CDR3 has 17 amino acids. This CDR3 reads CAIRPTSGSFVAYEQYF. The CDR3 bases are TGTGCCATCAGGCCGACTAGCGGGAGTTTTGTTGCATACGAGCAGTACTTC.

In DNA form, the CDR3 reads TGTGCCAGCAGTCCTAGCGGGAGCTCCTACAATGAGCAGTTCTTC. Protein product: CASSPSGSSYNEQFF. V gene TRBV2 combines with J gene TRBJ2-1; 10 bases map to TRBD2. V shed 5 bases, J shed 0 bases, and the junction held 1 base outside the gene matches. Germline CDR1 SNHLY, CDR2 FYNNEI. The CDR3 has 15 amino acids.

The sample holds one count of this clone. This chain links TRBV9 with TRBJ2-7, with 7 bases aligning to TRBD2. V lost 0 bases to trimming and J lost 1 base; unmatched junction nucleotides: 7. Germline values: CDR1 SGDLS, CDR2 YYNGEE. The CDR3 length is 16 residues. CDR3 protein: CASSVGGSFSSYEQYF. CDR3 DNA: TGTGCCAGCAGCGTAGGCGGGAGTTTTAGTTCCTACGAGCAGTACTTC.

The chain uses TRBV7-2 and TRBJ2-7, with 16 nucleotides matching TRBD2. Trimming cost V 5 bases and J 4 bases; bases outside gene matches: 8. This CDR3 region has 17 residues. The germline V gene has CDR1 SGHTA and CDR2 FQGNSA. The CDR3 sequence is CASSPTGLAGGWYEQYF. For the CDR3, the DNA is TGTGCCAGCAGCCCAACGGGACTAGCGGGAGGGTGGTACGAGCAGTACTTC.

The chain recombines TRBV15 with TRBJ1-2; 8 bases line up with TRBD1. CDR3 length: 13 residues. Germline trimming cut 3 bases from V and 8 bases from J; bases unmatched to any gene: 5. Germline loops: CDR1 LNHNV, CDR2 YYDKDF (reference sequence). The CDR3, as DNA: TGTGCCACCAGCAGCCAAAGGACAGGGGGCTACACCTTC. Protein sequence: CATSSQRTGGYTF.

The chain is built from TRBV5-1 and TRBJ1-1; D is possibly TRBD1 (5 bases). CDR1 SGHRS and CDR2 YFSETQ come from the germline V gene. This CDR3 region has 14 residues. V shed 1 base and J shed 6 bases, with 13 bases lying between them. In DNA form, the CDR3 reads TGCGCCAGCAGCTTGACAGGAGTCGGAGCTGAAGCTTTCTTT. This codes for CASSLTGVGAEAFF.

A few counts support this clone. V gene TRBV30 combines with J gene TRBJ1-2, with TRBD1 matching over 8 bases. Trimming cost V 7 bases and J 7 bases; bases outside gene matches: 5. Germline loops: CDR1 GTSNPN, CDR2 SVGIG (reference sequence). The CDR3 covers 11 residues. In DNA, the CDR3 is TGTGCCTACAGGGGGGGTGGTGGCTACACCTTC. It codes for CAYRGGGGYTF.